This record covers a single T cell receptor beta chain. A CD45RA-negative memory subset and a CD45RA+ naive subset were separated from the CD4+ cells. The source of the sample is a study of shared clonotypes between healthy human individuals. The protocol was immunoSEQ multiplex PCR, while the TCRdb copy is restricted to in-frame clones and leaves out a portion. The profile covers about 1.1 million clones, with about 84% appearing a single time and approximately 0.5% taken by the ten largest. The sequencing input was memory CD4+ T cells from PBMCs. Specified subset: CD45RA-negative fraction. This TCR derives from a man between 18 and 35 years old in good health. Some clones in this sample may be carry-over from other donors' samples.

The CDR3 sequence: CASSQPGGVRAWIQYF. As DNA, the CDR3 is TGTGCCAGCAGTCAACCCGGCGGGGTCAGGGCGTGGATCCAGTACTTC. J is TRBJ2-5 and V is TRBV28, with TRBD2 as a possible D gene (6 bases). Per the germline V gene, CDR1 is MDHEN and CDR2 is SYDVKM. The CDR3 covers 16 residues. Trimming stripped 5 bases from V and 10 bases from J, with 26 bases between.